The present entry profiles one T cell receptor (beta chain) with its context. Measured with immunoSEQ multiplex PCR; TCRdb has only the in-frame clones, and not every one. The sample has nearly 80,000 clones; about nine tenths are singletons. This sample is drawn from a study of technical replicates of blood from a handful of donors. Sequenced input: T cells isolated from PBMCs. This clonotype was sampled from a human donor in good health.

CDR3 bases: TGTGCCAGCAGCTTAGGGGTGAGCGGCGAGCAGTACTTC. Its translation: CASSLGVSGEQYF. The chain joins TRBV7-6 to TRBJ2-7, with D possibly matching TRBD2 (5 bases). There are 13 residues in the CDR3. Trimming removed 1 base at V and 6 bases at J, with 10 bases between. Germline loops: CDR1 SGHVS, CDR2 FNYEAQ.